One sample yielded the 5 T cell receptor beta chains listed below, sequenced in a study of identical twins. TCRdb used MiXCR to reprocess the 5' RACE reads, holding one entry per CDR3 protein. Here the sample spans more than 1.5 million distinct CDR3 sequences, around 33% being singletons. The specimen sequenced was cord blood. The receptors derive from a newborn girl in good health.

The rearrangement links TRBV3-1 to TRBJ2-1, with D possibly being TRBD1 (6 bases). CDR1 and CDR2 (germline): LGHDT, YNNKEL (reference sequence). The ends were cut back, 1 base at V and 5 bases at J, with 18 bases in the middle. The CDR3 contains 17 residues. The CDR3: CASSQGGYRGFNNEQFF. CDR3 nucleotide sequence: TGTGCCAGCAGCCAAGGGGGGTATAGGGGGTTCAACAATGAGCAGTTCTTC.

The V call is TRBV12-3 or TRBV12-4, the J call TRBJ2-5; 7 bases agree with TRBD2. This CDR3 spans 13 amino acids. With 9 bases clipped from V and 4 bases from J, the junction kept 8 bases outside the gene matches. The CDR3 nucleotides are TGTGCCAGTCTCCAATGGGGGGGAGAGACCCAGTACTTC. This translates into CASLQWGGETQYF.

This chain connects TRBV6-1 to TRBJ2-3; D may be TRBD2 (6 bases). The V end lost 9 bases, the J end lost 4 bases, and 17 bases lay between the germline ends. The length of the CDR3 is 14 residues. Germline-derived CDR1 and CDR2 are MNHNS and SASEGT. CDR3 DNA sequence: TGTGCCAGTCGGACTACCCCTGGGGCAGATACGCAGTATTTT. Its protein product is CASRTTPGADTQYF.

This clonotype was counted only a few times. V usage is TRBV11-2 and J usage is TRBJ2-7; D uncertain. The V end lost 1 base, the J end lost 2 bases, and 12 bases lay between the germline ends. The V gene's germline CDR1 is SGHAT and CDR2 FQNNGV. CDR3 length: 15 amino acids. The CDR3 loop reads CASSLVVGQTYEQYF. In DNA form, the CDR3 reads TGTGCCAGCAGCTTAGTTGTAGGGCAAACCTACGAGCAGTACTTC.

The chain couples TRBV6-5 to TRBJ2-7, with D perhaps matching TRBD2 (6 bases). Looked up from germline, CDR1 is MNHEY and CDR2 is SVGAGI. V was shortened by 8 bases and J by 2 bases, with 10 bases between the two germline ends. This CDR3 is built from 12 residues. This CDR3 reads CASGLAPYEQYF. The CDR3 DNA follows: TGTGCCAGCGGGCTAGCGCCCTACGAGCAGTACTTC.